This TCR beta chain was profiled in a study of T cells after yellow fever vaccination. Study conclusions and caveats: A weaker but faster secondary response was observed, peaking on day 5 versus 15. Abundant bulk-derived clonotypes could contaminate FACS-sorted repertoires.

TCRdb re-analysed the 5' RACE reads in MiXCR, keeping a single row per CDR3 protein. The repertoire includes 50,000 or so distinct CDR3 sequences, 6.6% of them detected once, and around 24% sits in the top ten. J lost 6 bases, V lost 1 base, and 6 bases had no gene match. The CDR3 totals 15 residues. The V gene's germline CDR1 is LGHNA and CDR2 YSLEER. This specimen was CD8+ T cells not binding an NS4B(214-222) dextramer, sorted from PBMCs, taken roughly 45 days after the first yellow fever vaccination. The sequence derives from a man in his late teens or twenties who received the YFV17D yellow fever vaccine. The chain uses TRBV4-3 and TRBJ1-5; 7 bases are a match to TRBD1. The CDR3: CASSQVLQGSQPQHF. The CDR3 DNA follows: TGCGCCAGCAGCCAAGTCTTACAGGGGAGTCAGCCCCAGCATTTT.